The T cell receptor (beta chain) described here comes from a study of cytomegalovirus exposure and HLA in healthy donors. The PCR contained 60 Vbeta and 13 Jbeta primers. The assay was immunoSEQ multiplex PCR, and TCRdb's table has in-frame clones only and misses some. The sample carries 82,000 or so clones, about a tenth recorded once. Germline V gene lookup returns CDR1 SGHAT and CDR2 FQDESV (reference sequence). The CDR3 is 12 amino acids. Trimming cost V 2 bases and J 2 bases, with 3 bases left between them. General study results and limits: Compared with the roughly 700-donor mean, an Asian-associated ancestry cluster reportedly had fewer N-insertions, according to a later analysis. In a later analysis, DRB1 alleles had the most associated TCRs; HLA-C alleles the fewest.

As for this clone: The target antigen is unknown.

The sequence came from a man aged 55-75 years in good health and CMV-seropositive. The sample taken for sequencing was PBMCs. The V call is TRBV11-1, the J call TRBJ2-5; D is unclear. The CDR3 DNA reads as TGTGCCAGCAGCTTACATCAAGAGACCCAGTACTTC. As protein: CASSLHQETQYF.